Shown below are 11 T cell receptor beta chains from a single sample sequenced in a study of blood T cell repertoires in COVID-19 (dated by TCRdb to the early 2020s). Libraries were made using the immunoSEQ multiplex PCR assay. Here the immuneACCESS table is served through TCRdb, limited to in-frame sequences with V and J called. Missing clones are a known gap in these copies; in checked studies unresolved V genes cover under half, and the rest lacks a known reason. In all, the sample holds a few hundred thousand clones, and about 90% of those were seen once. Roughly 6% of the sample rests with the top ten. The sample taken for sequencing was peripheral blood. The receptors shown here come from a woman between 45 and 60 years old with COVID-19, enrolled during active disease.

In this sample, this clone turned up once. In the same sample, other DNA sequences code for this CDR3. The chain's CDR3 is CASSLLAVSSYNEQFF. DNA for the CDR3: TGTGCCAGCAGCTTACTAGCGGTCAGCTCCTACAATGAGCAGTTCTTC. V and J are TRBV7-2 and TRBJ2-1, with 7 bases that match TRBD2. The CDR3 sequence is 16 residues long. The germline V gene has CDR1 SGHTA and CDR2 FQGNSA. J gave up 0 bases and V 2 bases, and 4 bases lay outside the gene matches.

This clone was seen more than once but under ten times. The chain uses TRBV19 and TRBJ1-6; possible D gene TRBD1, 5 bases. In germline, CDR1 is LNHDA, CDR2 SQIVND (reference sequence). The CDR3 has 13 residues. Trimming cost V 9 bases and J 4 bases, with 10 bases left between them. The CDR3 spells CASAREYNSPLHF. The CDR3, as DNA: TGTGCCAGCGCCAGGGAATATAATTCACCCCTCCACTTT.

The rearrangement links TRBV7-7 to TRBJ2-2, with TRBD2 matching over 9 bases. Germline V CDR1 and CDR2: SSHAT, FNYEAQ (reference sequence). The CDR3 has 14 amino acids. After removal of 5 bases from V and 6 bases from J, the junction contained 4 bases not matched to a gene. This chain's CDR3 is CASSRREGAGELFF. The CDR3 DNA sequence: TGTGCCAGCAGCAGGCGGGAGGGAGCCGGGGAGCTGTTTTTT.

The genes are TRBV10-2 and TRBJ2-7; TRBD1 matches 7 bases. Trimming cost V 10 bases and J 5 bases; bases outside gene matches: 14. Per germline, CDR1 WSHSY and CDR2 SAAADI. The CDR3 covers 14 residues. The CDR3 DNA reads TGCGCCACCCTCTTACCCCAGGGGGAAAACGAGCAGTACTTC. This sequence encodes CATLLPQGENEQYF.

The chain recombines TRBV9 with TRBJ1-2, with D perhaps matching TRBD1 (5 bases). V was trimmed by 4 bases and J by 1 base, leaving 20 bases between them. Germline V lookup: CDR1 SGDLS, CDR2 YYNGEE. The CDR3 has 17 residues. CDR3 sequence: CASSLFLGERNNYGYTF. In nucleotides, the CDR3 is TGTGCCAGCAGCCTTTTCCTAGGGGAAAGGAATAACTATGGCTACACCTTC.

The chain uses TRBV7-2 and TRBJ2-1; 8 bases line up with TRBD2. J lost 0 bases, V lost 5 bases, and 3 bases had no gene match. Germline V gene lookup returns CDR1 SGHTA and CDR2 FQGNSA. The CDR3 totals 15 residues. In DNA, the CDR3 is TGTGCCAGCAGCCAAAGCGGGGGCTCCTACAATGAGCAGTTCTTC. Protein product: CASSQSGGSYNEQFF.

This sequence joins TRBV11-3 and TRBJ1-1; D is unclear. Germline V lookup: CDR1 SGHNT, CDR2 YENEEA. The CDR3 has 16 amino acids. V was trimmed by 1 base and J by 0 bases, leaving 12 bases between them. The CDR3 loop is CASSLAPGLVNTEAFF. The CDR3, as DNA: TGTGCCAGCAGCTTAGCGCCAGGACTCGTGAACACTGAAGCTTTCTTT.

The chain combines TRBV9 with TRBJ2-7; D is uncertain. Germline loops: CDR1 SGDLS, CDR2 YYNGEE. The V and J ends lost 2 bases and 4 bases respectively, with 19 bases between them. The CDR3 sequence is 16 residues long. In DNA form, the CDR3 reads TGTGCCAGCAGCGTCGCCCCCGCGGTACCGGTATACGAGCAGTACTTC. It translates to CASSVAPAVPVYEQYF.

The genes are TRBV5-1 and TRBJ2-3, with a possible D match to TRBD1 (6 bases). Germline CDR1 reads SGHRS; CDR2 reads YFSETQ. V dropped 6 bases and J dropped 1 base, with 15 bases sitting between them. CDR3 length: 15 residues. CDR3 protein: CASNNQGSGTDTQYF. CDR3 DNA: TGCGCCAGCAATAATCAGGGGAGCGGCACAGATACGCAGTATTTT.

With regard to this clone: The identical CDR3 is also encoded by other nucleotide sequences in the sample. This chain links TRBV5-1 with TRBJ2-2, with D possibly TRBD2 on 5 matching bases. The CDR3 consists of 15 residues. The germline V gene encodes CDR1 SGHRS and CDR2 YFSETQ. Trimming took off 1 base at V and 2 bases at J, with 9 bases between the two ends. The CDR3 coding sequence is TGCGCCAGCAGCTTGCTAGCCGGCAACACCGGGGAGCTGTTTTTT. Translated: CASSLLAGNTGELFF.

The chain has TRBV9 and TRBJ2-3, with a weak D call TRBD2 (6 bases). Germline values: CDR1 SGDLS, CDR2 YYNGEE. V lost 4 bases, J lost 1 base, and 19 bases lay in between. The CDR3 contains 17 residues. CDR3 coding DNA: TGTGCCAGCAGCCCTAAAGGGACTCCCCCACGCACAGATACGCAGTATTTT. Translated: CASSPKGTPPRTDTQYF.